This T cell receptor (beta chain) was recorded in a study of vaccination and CD4 T cells after COVID-19. Study information: Cells received overlapping spike peptides from SARS-CoV-2, HCoV-NL63, HCoV-OC43 and HCoV-229E as stimulation. Control cultures were supplied with a CEFX pool, an HIV-1 Nef pool, or no peptide at all.

This clonotype was counted a single time. Antigen specificity is unknown. Stated treatment: roughly 10-day PBMC culture with coronavirus spike peptide pools or control peptides (ViraFEST assay). Before Alpha, Beta and Delta appeared in the US, convalescents tested positive (March–late 2020). PBMCs, plated at around 1.9 million per well, were grown in the presence of around 11 IU/ml IL-2 and around 10 ug/ml peptide pools. V shed 5 bases and J 3 bases; nucleotides not matched to a gene: 13. CDR1 is SEHNR and CDR2 is FQNEAQ in the germline V gene (reference sequence). The length of the CDR3 is 17 residues. Researchers used the Oncomine TCR Beta short-read assay to sequence DNA from cultured CD4+ T cells. TCRdb independently ran MiXCR on the PCR reads; one entry per CDR3 protein. The sample holds fewer than 15,000 distinct CDR3 sequences, about 59% seen once.

The clonotype comes from a human donor who had recovered from COVID-19. The sample was CD4+ T cells from blood, cultured in vitro. J is TRBJ1-1 and V is TRBV7-9, with 9 nucleotides matching TRBD1. CDR3 sequence: CASSGPGTGWIDTEAFF. As DNA, the CDR3 is TGTGCCAGCAGCGGCCCCGGGACAGGGTGGATAGACACTGAAGCTTTCTTT.